One and the same sample provided the 24 T cell receptor beta chains below, sequenced in a study of T cells in Graves' hyperthyroidism and ophthalmopathy. Amplified regions were TCR beta CDR3 sequences from RNA transcripts. During a first-round RT-PCR of the TCR CDR3, the HTBI primer set was used. From the multiplex PCR reads, TCRdb called clonotypes with MiXCR, one entry per CDR3 protein. Of almost 250,000 distinct CDR3 sequences in the sample, over 20% were seen once. The specimen was blood. The receptors shown here come from a woman between 40 and 50 years old with Graves' ophthalmopathy.

This clonotype was counted at least ten times. In DNA form, the CDR3 reads TGTGCCAGCAGCTACGGGGTCACCGGGGAGCTGTTTTTT. Protein: CASSYGVTGELFF. The gene calls are TRBV7-9 and TRBJ2-2; D possibly corresponds to TRBD2 (5 bases). Germline V gene data show CDR1 as SEHNR and CDR2 as FQNEAQ (reference sequence). V lost 4 bases and J 4 bases, leaving 7 bases between the germline ends. This CDR3 is built from 13 residues.

J is TRBJ2-5 and V is TRBV12-3 or TRBV12-4; 7 bases are a match to TRBD2. Trimming cost V 3 bases and J 4 bases; bases outside gene matches: 8. This CDR3 is built from 15 residues. CDR3 nucleotides: TGTGCCAGCAGTTTTGGCGGGAGTTCGCGAGAGACCCAGTACTTC. It yields the protein CASSFGGSSRETQYF.

This clonotype was recorded many times. J is TRBJ2-3 and V is TRBV6-1; weak D call: TRBD2 (5 bases). Germline V gene sequence: CDR1 MNHNS, CDR2 SASEGT. The CDR3 consists of 15 residues. The V and J ends lost 7 bases and 0 bases respectively, with 14 bases between them. The CDR3 reads CASMRAETSTDTQYF. The DNA of the CDR3 is TGTGCCAGCATGAGGGCGGAAACTAGCACAGATACGCAGTATTTT.

The gene calls are TRBV6-1 and TRBJ2-2, with D possibly being TRBD2 (6 bases). The length of the CDR3 is 14 residues. In germline, CDR1 is MNHNS, CDR2 SASEGT. With 9 bases removed from V and 1 base from J, the gap between germline ends came to 12 bases. CDR3 amino acids: CASFSSVNTGELFF. The CDR3 nucleotides read TGTGCCAGTTTCTCTAGCGTGAACACCGGGGAGCTGTTTTTT.

A word on this clonotype: A read error is likely, as this CDR3 ends without the conserved phenylalanine or tryptophan. The chain recombines TRBV20-1 with TRBJ2-7; 13 bases align to TRBD2. The CDR3 totals 14 residues. Trimming cost V 6 bases and J 4 bases; bases outside gene matches: 6. Germline V gives CDR1 DFQATT, CDR2 SNEGSKA (reference sequence). CDR3 bases: TGCAGTGCCCAGGGGACTAGCGGGATATACGAGCAGTACATC. Amino acid sequence: CSAQGTSGIYEQYI.

In its sample, this clonotype was seen many times. The chain recombines TRBV20-1 with TRBJ2-5; D uncertain. This CDR3 spans 11 amino acids. The V gene's germline CDR1 is DFQATT and CDR2 SNEGSKA (reference sequence). CDR3 protein: CSVRRSETQYF. CDR3 DNA sequence: TGCAGCGTTCGGCGATCGGAGACCCAGTACTTC.

The chain uses TRBV6-5 and TRBJ1-1; D remains ambiguous. V was clipped by 4 bases and J by 11 bases, with 11 bases between them. CDR3 length equals 11 residues. Germline loops: CDR1 MNHEY, CDR2 SVGAGI. The DNA for the CDR3 is TGTGCCAGCAGTTTCGGGTTGTTGGCTTTCTTT. Its translation: CASSFGLLAFF.

The chain has TRBV6-4 and TRBJ1-2; maybe TRBD1 (6 bases). Trimming took 5 bases from V and 5 from J, leaving 24 bases between them. Germline CDR1 reads MRHNA; CDR2 reads SNTAGT. This CDR3 comprises 17 residues. CDR3 bases: TGTGCCAGCAGTCGGCTCGGACAGACCACCGCGGGTTATGGCTACACCTTC. This codes for CASSRLGQTTAGYGYTF.

Ten or more counts support this clonotype. This chain links TRBV10-3 with TRBJ1-1; D is ambiguous. The CDR3 totals 14 residues. Trimming pared 1 base from V and 3 bases from J, leaving 9 bases between. Germline V gene lookup returns CDR1 ENHRY and CDR2 SYGVKD. The chain's CDR3 is CAISEWGTYTEAFF. DNA for the CDR3: TGTGCCATCAGTGAGTGGGGAACGTACACTGAAGCTTTCTTT.

CDR3 bases: TGTGCCAGCAGTCCCCCCGAACAGACAAATTACGAGCAGTTCTTC. Translating gives CASSPPEQTNYEQFF. The chain recombines TRBV28 with TRBJ2-7; D not resolved. With the DNA end fitting TRBJ2-1 better, the J assignment may be wrong. Germline values: CDR1 MDHEN, CDR2 SYDVKM. This CDR3 comprises 15 residues.

As to this clonotype: Relative to the germline gene, one junction end is altered; a read error may explain this. This sequence joins TRBV30 and TRBJ2-6; 7 bases are shared with TRBD1. This CDR3 is 8 amino acids long. CDR1 and CDR2 (germline): GTSNPN, SVGIG (reference sequence). The CDR3 loop reads CAWGDSRF. The CDR3, as DNA: TGTGCCTGGGGGGACAGCCGCTTC.

CDR3 sequence (DNA): TGTGCCAGCAGCTTGGGCCCCCTCGGGGGACAAGAGACCCAGTACTTC. It translates to CASSLGPLGGQETQYF. This chain joins TRBV7-2 and TRBJ2-5; possibly TRBD2 for D (6 bases). The germline CDR1 and CDR2 sequences are SGHTA and FQGNSA. Trimming left V 3 bases short and J 2 bases short, with 16 bases between. This CDR3 region has 16 residues.

This clonotype has a count of ten or more. V usage is TRBV2 and J usage is TRBJ2-7, with D maybe TRBD1 (5 bases). The CDR3 loop spans 13 amino acids. Germline V lookup: CDR1 SNHLY, CDR2 FYNNEI. V was trimmed by 6 bases and J by 4 bases, leaving 13 bases between them. The CDR3 DNA follows: TGTGCCAGCAGGTCGGCAGGGTTATACGAGCAGTACTTC. Protein product: CASRSAGLYEQYF.

This clonotype has ten or more counts. The CDR3, as DNA: TGTGCCAGTAGTATTAAACAGCCTGGGAACTATGGCTACACCTTC. Encoded protein: CASSIKQPGNYGYTF. The chain combines TRBV19 with TRBJ1-2; D not certain. Germline V gene lookup returns CDR1 LNHDA and CDR2 SQIVND (reference sequence). Deletions cut 3 bases from V and 2 bases from J, with 13 bases between. This CDR3 comprises 15 residues.

Ten or more counts support this clonotype. The V gene is TRBV6-5, the J gene TRBJ1-3; D gene unclear. The CDR3 has 12 residues. The germline V gene has CDR1 MNHEY and CDR2 SVGAGI. Trimming removed 11 bases at V and 4 bases at J, with 12 bases between. The CDR3: CACSDGGNTIYF. In DNA form, the CDR3 reads TGTGCCTGCTCGGACGGGGGAAACACCATATATTTT.

This clonotype was counted many times. V is TRBV7-9 and J is TRBJ2-1; no reliable D call. The germline V gene has CDR1 SEHNR and CDR2 FQNEAQ (reference sequence). Trimming removed 5 bases from V and 8 bases from J, with 10 bases in between. The CDR3 consists of 12 residues. Here the CDR3 DNA reads TGTGCCAGCAGCCCGCAGGCTTATGAGCAGTTCTTC. It encodes CASSPQAYEQFF.

This clonotype occurred many times. V usage is TRBV12-5 and J usage is TRBJ2-7; 7 bases are a match to TRBD1. Trimming cost V 8 bases and J 4 bases; bases outside gene matches: 26. From germline, CDR1 is LGHNT and CDR2 FRNRAP. This CDR3 comprises 19 residues. The CDR3 DNA reads as TGTGCTAGTAGCGAACCCAACTTCCGGGACAGAGTTGGGACGTACGAGCAGTACTTC. Protein product: CASSEPNFRDRVGTYEQYF.

This clonotype was seen repeatedly, ten times or more. The rearrangement joins TRBV2 to TRBJ2-7, with 7 bases matching TRBD2. The CDR3 covers 14 residues. The germline V gene has CDR1 SNHLY and CDR2 FYNNEI. The V gene end was trimmed by 7 bases and the J gene end by 2 bases; junction bases not matched to a gene: 8. The CDR3 here is CASTGSGDPYEQYF. The CDR3 DNA follows: TGTGCCAGCACAGGGAGCGGGGACCCCTACGAGCAGTACTTC.

Ten or more counts support this clonotype. CDR3 in amino acids: CASSFTDGRWGDSNQPQHF. For the CDR3, the DNA is TGTGCCAGCAGTTTCACGGACGGGCGGTGGGGAGATAGCAATCAGCCCCAGCATTTT. This rearrangement joins TRBV28 to TRBJ1-5; D is uncertain. The CDR3 has 19 residues. Trimming took off 3 bases at V and 0 bases at J, with 21 bases between the two ends. The germline gives CDR1 MDHEN, CDR2 SYDVKM.

This clonotype has just one count. This chain links TRBV30 with TRBJ2-7; D is unresolved. Germline assignment: CDR1 GTSNPN and CDR2 SVGIG (reference sequence). This CDR3 contains 9 residues. Between the trimmed V and J ends, which lost 7 bases and 4 bases, there was a span of 5 bases. The CDR3 coding sequence is TGTGCCTCCCTGTACGAGCAGTACTTC. Translated, it gives CASLYEQYF.

As to this clonotype: This may be a read error: a much more frequent sequence differs by one nucleotide. The rearrangement links TRBV30 to TRBJ1-2, with D tentatively TRBD1 (5 bases). In germline, CDR1 is GTSNPN, CDR2 SVGIG (reference sequence). V was trimmed by 5 bases and J by 8 bases, leaving 18 bases between them. The length of the CDR3 is 13 residues. CDR3 nucleotides: TGTGCCTGGGCCCCCGGGACTTCGCGAGGCTACACCTTC. This codes for CAWAPGTSRGYTF.

The table lists this clonotype with a few counts. The junction and the germline gene differ at one end; a read error may be behind it. This chain uses TRBV7-7 with TRBJ2-7; D uncertain. The CDR3 spans 13 residues. The germline V gene has CDR1 SSHAT and CDR2 FNYEAQ (reference sequence). This CDR3 reads CASSFGSHYEQYF. For the CDR3, the DNA is TGTGCTAGCAGCTTTGGCAGCCACTACGAGCAGTACTTC.

This clonotype was observed many times. An end of the junction differs from the germline gene, which may be a read error. The rearrangement links TRBV12-3 or TRBV12-4 to TRBJ1-5; 9 nucleotides align to TRBD1. The length of the CDR3 is 14 residues. The CDR3: CASSAQGANLPQHF. The CDR3 DNA follows: TGTGCCAGCAGTGCACAGGGGGCAAATCTGCCCCAGCATTTT.

The CDR3 nucleotides read TGCGCCAGCAGCTCCGGGTCCCCCTCTGGGACTACCTACGAGCAGTACTTC. This encodes CASSSGSPSGTTYEQYF. J is TRBJ2-7 and V is TRBV5-1, with 7 bases identical to TRBD2. This CDR3 has 17 residues. Unmatched junction bases numbered 14, after V lost 3 bases and J lost 2 bases. Germline V CDR1 and CDR2: SGHRS, YFSETQ.